The rows below give T cell receptor beta chains drawn from one sample of a study of T cells in localized non-small cell lung cancer. Data came from immunoSEQ multiplex PCR; TCRdb stores just in-frame clones and leaves some out. The sample holds some 1,800 clones, just over 35% seen once. The sequenced sample was lung tumor tissue, obtained before any cancer treatment. These receptors all come from a female donor older than 55 with stage I lung adenocarcinoma. CDR3s include the opening cysteine and the closing phenylalanine or tryptophan. Fields, in order: D gene, clone size, V gene, J gene, CDR3 DNA, CDR3 protein. D genes are given only for firm matches. Only part of the rows carry a size: once, few, many, or a class if the clone is expanded.

d_call: -
clone_size: -
v_call: TRBV28
j_call: TRBJ1-2
cdr3_nt: TGTGCCAGCAGTCTAGGGGTCTATGGCTACACCTTC
cdr3_aa: CASSLGVYGYTF

d_call: TRBD1
clone_size: -
v_call: TRBV11-3
j_call: TRBJ1-2
cdr3_nt: TGTGCCAGCAGCTTGGAGAGGACAGGGGGCGTCGGCTACACCTTC
cdr3_aa: CASSLERTGGVGYTF

d_call: TRBD1
clone_size: -
v_call: TRBV30
j_call: TRBJ1-2
cdr3_nt: TGTGCCTGGAGACAGGGGGATGGCTACACCTTC
cdr3_aa: CAWRQGDGYTF

d_call: -
clone_size: -
v_call: TRBV9
j_call: TRBJ2-6
cdr3_nt: TGTGCCAGCAGACAAAGTCGGGCCAACGTCCTGACTTTC
cdr3_aa: CASRQSRANVLTF

d_call: TRBD1
clone_size: -
v_call: TRBV6-8
j_call: TRBJ1-2
cdr3_nt: TGTGCCAGCAGTCGCCAGGGGGGTCATGGCTACACCTTC
cdr3_aa: CASSRQGGHGYTF

d_call: -
clone_size: -
v_call: TRBV14
j_call: TRBJ1-6
cdr3_nt: TGTGCCAGCAGCCAGGCAGGAGGTAATTCACCCCTCCACTTT
cdr3_aa: CASSQAGGNSPLHF

d_call: -
clone_size: -
v_call: TRBV6-8
j_call: TRBJ1-2
cdr3_nt: TGTGCCAGCAGGTCACAGGGAACTAACTATGGCTACACCTTC
cdr3_aa: CASRSQGTNYGYTF

d_call: -
clone_size: -
v_call: TRBV19
j_call: TRBJ2-1
cdr3_nt: TGTGCCACCCTGGGCGGCTATGGAGAGCAGTTCTTC
cdr3_aa: CATLGGYGEQFF

d_call: -
clone_size: -
v_call: TRBV18
j_call: TRBJ2-1
cdr3_nt: TGTGCCAGCTCAGACAACTGGGCCAACAATGAGCAGTTCTTC
cdr3_aa: CASSDNWANNEQFF

d_call: TRBD1
clone_size: -
v_call: TRBV9
j_call: TRBJ1-2
cdr3_nt: TGTGCCAGCAGCGTAGCCCCGGGACAGGGCTATGGCTACACCTTC
cdr3_aa: CASSVAPGQGYGYTF

d_call: -
clone_size: few
v_call: TRBV6-8
j_call: TRBJ2-7
cdr3_nt: TGTGCCAGCAGTTTCACGTCGGACGGTTACTACGAGCAGTACTTC
cdr3_aa: CASSFTSDGYYEQYF

d_call: -
clone_size: few
v_call: TRBV9
j_call: TRBJ1-4
cdr3_nt: TGTGCCAGCAGCGGGCAGAGAAATGAAAAACTGTTTTTT
cdr3_aa: CASSGQRNEKLFF

d_call: -
clone_size: -
v_call: TRBV10-1
j_call: TRBJ2-3
cdr3_nt: TGCGCCAGCAGCAAGGATTTAAGCACAGATACGCAGTATTTT
cdr3_aa: CASSKDLSTDTQYF

d_call: TRBD1
clone_size: few
v_call: TRBV7-2
j_call: TRBJ2-7
cdr3_nt: TGTGCCAGCAGTAACAGGGGGTCCTACGAGCAGTACTTC
cdr3_aa: CASSNRGSYEQYF

d_call: -
clone_size: -
v_call: TRBV9
j_call: TRBJ2-2
cdr3_nt: TGTGCCAGCAGCGTAGGGACTACCGGGGAGCTGTTTTTT
cdr3_aa: CASSVGTTGELFF

d_call: -
clone_size: -
v_call: TRBV6-8
j_call: TRBJ1-6
cdr3_nt: TGTGCCAGCAGCGAGACATTACAGGGTTCCCTCCACTTT
cdr3_aa: CASSETLQGSLHF

d_call: TRBD1
clone_size: medium-sized
v_call: TRBV4-1
j_call: TRBJ2-5
cdr3_nt: TGCGCCAGCAGCCCTCCGGGACAGAGCCAAGAGACCCAGTACTTC
cdr3_aa: CASSPPGQSQETQYF

d_call: -
clone_size: -
v_call: TRBV11-3
j_call: TRBJ1-5
cdr3_nt: TGTGCCAGCAGCTTAGAAGGTTCCAATCAGCCCCAGCATTTT
cdr3_aa: CASSLEGSNQPQHF

d_call: -
clone_size: few
v_call: TRBV9
j_call: TRBJ2-3
cdr3_nt: TGTGCCAGCACCCTCCGGGGTAGCGCAGATACGCAGTATTTT
cdr3_aa: CASTLRGSADTQYF

d_call: TRBD1
clone_size: -
v_call: TRBV19
j_call: TRBJ1-2
cdr3_nt: TGTGCCAGTAGCCAAGGACAGGAGGTCGGCTACACCTTC
cdr3_aa: CASSQGQEVGYTF

d_call: -
clone_size: -
v_call: TRBV9
j_call: TRBJ1-5
cdr3_nt: TGTGCCAGCAGCGGCGGGTATAGCAATCAGCCCCAGCATTTT
cdr3_aa: CASSGGYSNQPQHF

d_call: TRBD2
clone_size: -
v_call: TRBV19
j_call: TRBJ2-1
cdr3_nt: TGTGCCAGTGCTCTAGCGGGGGGGCGAGATGAGCAGTTCTTC
cdr3_aa: CASALAGGRDEQFF

d_call: -
clone_size: -
v_call: TRBV29-1
j_call: TRBJ1-1
cdr3_nt: TGCAGCGTTGTTCTGGTGAACACTGAAGCTTTCTTT
cdr3_aa: CSVVLVNTEAFF

d_call: -
clone_size: once
v_call: TRBV9
j_call: TRBJ2-2
cdr3_nt: TGTGCCAGCAGCGTAGGCCCGACCGGGGAGCTGTTTTTT
cdr3_aa: CASSVGPTGELFF